These T cell receptor beta chains were read from a single sample in a study of T-cell reconstitution after alpha-beta-depleted transplantation in children. TCRdb re-analysed the PCR reads in MiXCR, keeping a single row per CDR3 protein. The repertoire holds hundreds of thousands of distinct CDR3 sequences, 10% to 15% seen once, with around 2.2% in the top ten. Sequences were derived from PBMCs, mostly from graft donor cells, sampled 360 days after TCRalphabeta/CD19-depleted stem cell transplant. These receptors were collected from a male patient between 10 and 17 years old who had a stem cell transplant for acute myeloid leukemia, so the T cells may come from the graft donor. Each CDR3 is given with its conserved first and last residue. The order of the fields is V gene, CDR3 length, D gene, clone size, J gene, CDR3 DNA, CDR3 protein. The D gene is left open where the match is weak. Rows give clone size only sometimes, using once, few, many, or a class for an expanded clone.

V gene: TRBV29-1; CDR3 length: 16; D gene: TRBD2; clone size: few; J gene: TRBJ2-1; CDR3 DNA: TGCAGCGGAAAAGGACTAGCGGGAGTGGAAATGGATGAGCAGTTCTTC; CDR3 protein: CSGKGLAGVEMDEQFF
V gene: TRBV12-3/TRBV12-4; CDR3 length: 16; D gene: TRBD1; clone size: once; J gene: TRBJ1-2; CDR3 DNA: TGTGCCAGCACCGGGACAGGGGGGTTTTCGGTGCTTGGCTACACCTTC; CDR3 protein: CASTGTGGFSVLGYTF
V gene: TRBV28; CDR3 length: 13; D gene: -; clone size: few; J gene: TRBJ2-7; CDR3 DNA: TGTGCCAGCAGCGTCTTAGCGGCCTACGAGCAGTACTTC; CDR3 protein: CASSVLAAYEQYF
V gene: TRBV5-1; CDR3 length: 14; D gene: -; clone size: few; J gene: TRBJ2-7; CDR3 DNA: TGCGCCAGCAGCCTCACTTGGGGACCTTACGAGCAGTACTTC; CDR3 protein: CASSLTWGPYEQYF
V gene: TRBV7-9; CDR3 length: 14; D gene: -; clone size: many; J gene: TRBJ2-2; CDR3 DNA: TGTGCCAGCAGTTTTGGCGGGAACACCGGGGAGCTGTTTTTT; CDR3 protein: CASSFGGNTGELFF
V gene: TRBV7-9; CDR3 length: 14; D gene: -; clone size: -; J gene: TRBJ2-7; CDR3 DNA: TGTGCCAGCAGCTTAGAGGCAGGGAGCAACGAGCAGTACTTC; CDR3 protein: CASSLEAGSNEQYF
V gene: TRBV20-1; CDR3 length: 14; D gene: TRBD2; clone size: many; J gene: TRBJ2-1; CDR3 DNA: TGCAGTGCATCTCTAGCGGGAGTTTACAATGAGCAGTTCTTC; CDR3 protein: CSASLAGVYNEQFF
V gene: TRBV6-2/TRBV6-3; CDR3 length: 22; D gene: TRBD2; clone size: few; J gene: TRBJ2-1; CDR3 DNA: TGTGCCAGCAGTTACGTAACACGAGTACCGGGGACTAGCGGGAGGGTAGGCAATGAGCAGTTCTTC; CDR3 protein: CASSYVTRVPGTSGRVGNEQFF
V gene: TRBV12-3/TRBV12-4; CDR3 length: 18; D gene: TRBD2; clone size: many; J gene: TRBJ2-3; CDR3 DNA: TGTGCCAGCACCGAGGATAGGACTAGCGTTCCTAGCACAGATACGCAGTATTTT; CDR3 protein: CASTEDRTSVPSTDTQYF
V gene: TRBV29-1; CDR3 length: 9; D gene: -; clone size: -; J gene: TRBJ1-1; CDR3 DNA: TGCAGCGTCAGGGAGGAAGCTTTCTTT; CDR3 protein: CSVREEAFF
V gene: TRBV20-1; CDR3 length: 15; D gene: TRBD2; clone size: -; J gene: TRBJ2-7; CDR3 DNA: TGCAGTGCTAGAGAGCGGGAGGGCAGTATGTACGAGCAGTACTTC; CDR3 protein: CSAREREGSMYEQYF
V gene: TRBV18; CDR3 length: 14; D gene: -; clone size: once; J gene: TRBJ2-1; CDR3 DNA: TGTGCCAGCTCACCACTGTTCAGAGACAATGAGCAGTTCTTC; CDR3 protein: CASSPLFRDNEQFF
V gene: TRBV6-5; CDR3 length: 15; D gene: TRBD2; clone size: few; J gene: TRBJ2-3; CDR3 DNA: TGTGCCAGCAGTTACCTAGCGGGAGCTACAGATACGCAGTATTTT; CDR3 protein: CASSYLAGATDTQYF
V gene: TRBV2; CDR3 length: 16; D gene: TRBD2; clone size: many; J gene: TRBJ2-1; CDR3 DNA: TGTGCCAGCACCGCAAAGGTAGCGGGCAGACGCGATGAGCAGTTCTTC; CDR3 protein: CASTAKVAGRRDEQFF
V gene: TRBV10-3; CDR3 length: 16; D gene: TRBD2; clone size: -; J gene: TRBJ2-7; CDR3 DNA: TGTGCCATCAGTGAGTTTGGTAGCGGGACCCGCTACGAGCAGTACTTC; CDR3 protein: CAISEFGSGTRYEQYF
V gene: TRBV18; CDR3 length: 13; D gene: -; clone size: few; J gene: TRBJ2-5; CDR3 DNA: TGTGCCAGCTCGCCCAAACATAAAGAGACCCAGTACTTC; CDR3 protein: CASSPKHKETQYF
V gene: TRBV28; CDR3 length: 14; D gene: -; clone size: few; J gene: TRBJ2-7; CDR3 DNA: TGTGCCAGCCTTATCCGGGGACCCCCCTACGAGCAGTACTTC; CDR3 protein: CASLIRGPPYEQYF
V gene: TRBV20-1; CDR3 length: 13; D gene: TRBD1; clone size: -; J gene: TRBJ2-7; CDR3 DNA: TGCAGTGTACCCGGGACAGGGACCTACGAGCAGTACTTC; CDR3 protein: CSVPGTGTYEQYF
V gene: TRBV7-9; CDR3 length: 15; D gene: TRBD1; clone size: -; J gene: TRBJ2-7; CDR3 DNA: TGTGCCAGCAGCCTCGACAGGGGGCAGTGGTACGAGCAGTACTTC; CDR3 protein: CASSLDRGQWYEQYF
V gene: TRBV28; CDR3 length: 14; D gene: TRBD1; clone size: -; J gene: TRBJ2-7; CDR3 DNA: TGTGCCAGCAGCCCCCGGGACAGGGACGGCGTCGGGTACTTC; CDR3 protein: CASSPRDRDGVGYF
V gene: TRBV27; CDR3 length: 14; D gene: -; clone size: many; J gene: TRBJ2-5; CDR3 DNA: TGTGCCAGCAGTTTCGGAACAGTGGGGGAGACCCAGTACTTC; CDR3 protein: CASSFGTVGETQYF
V gene: TRBV7-2; CDR3 length: 17; D gene: TRBD2; clone size: many; J gene: TRBJ2-3; CDR3 DNA: TGTGCCAGCAGCCTCCAAGTAGGGGCGGGAGGCGAAGATACGCAGTATTTT; CDR3 protein: CASSLQVGAGGEDTQYF
V gene: TRBV20-1; CDR3 length: 15; D gene: -; clone size: few; J gene: TRBJ2-7; CDR3 DNA: TGCAGTGCTAGAGATTATTCAGGCCTCTCCTACGAGCAGTACTTC; CDR3 protein: CSARDYSGLSYEQYF
V gene: TRBV20-1; CDR3 length: 13; D gene: -; clone size: -; J gene: TRBJ2-3; CDR3 DNA: TGCAGTGCTAGTGAGGGTCGCACAGATACGCAGTATTTT; CDR3 protein: CSASEGRTDTQYF
V gene: TRBV5-1; CDR3 length: 14; D gene: -; clone size: few; J gene: TRBJ2-5; CDR3 DNA: TGCGCCAGCAGCTTGGCCCAGGGGTGGGAGACCCAGTACTTC; CDR3 protein: CASSLAQGWETQYF
V gene: TRBV29-1; CDR3 length: 13; D gene: TRBD1; clone size: many; J gene: TRBJ2-7; CDR3 DNA: TGCAGCGTTACTCGGACAGGGGACTACGAGCAGTACTTC; CDR3 protein: CSVTRTGDYEQYF
V gene: TRBV29-1; CDR3 length: 13; D gene: TRBD2; clone size: many; J gene: TRBJ2-7; CDR3 DNA: TGCAGCGTTGATGCGGGGGGGGCCTACGAGCAGTACTTC; CDR3 protein: CSVDAGGAYEQYF
V gene: TRBV4-3; CDR3 length: 15; D gene: TRBD2; clone size: many; J gene: TRBJ2-7; CDR3 DNA: TGCGCCAGCAGCCCCGGAACCGGGACTAGCGGCGAGCAGTACTTC; CDR3 protein: CASSPGTGTSGEQYF
V gene: TRBV2; CDR3 length: 13; D gene: -; clone size: few; J gene: TRBJ2-4; CDR3 DNA: TGTGCCAGCAGGGATCCTTCGAAAAACATTCAGTACTTC; CDR3 protein: CASRDPSKNIQYF
V gene: TRBV28; CDR3 length: 12; D gene: -; clone size: few; J gene: TRBJ1-3; CDR3 DNA: TGTGCCAGCAGGACACTTGGAAACACCATATATTTT; CDR3 protein: CASRTLGNTIYF
V gene: TRBV12-3/TRBV12-4; CDR3 length: 15; D gene: TRBD2; clone size: many; J gene: TRBJ2-7; CDR3 DNA: TGTGCCAGCAGTCCTCTAGCGGGAGGGGTGCGTGAGCAGTACTTC; CDR3 protein: CASSPLAGGVREQYF
V gene: TRBV7-2; CDR3 length: 15; D gene: TRBD1; clone size: -; J gene: TRBJ1-2; CDR3 DNA: TGTGCCAGCAGCTTAGGGAACAGGGGTGGCTATGGCTACACCTTC; CDR3 protein: CASSLGNRGGYGYTF
V gene: TRBV20-1; CDR3 length: 16; D gene: TRBD2; clone size: few; J gene: TRBJ2-1; CDR3 DNA: TGCAGTGCTAGAATTTTCGCGGGAGGGCCGGTTAATGAGCAGTTCTTC; CDR3 protein: CSARIFAGGPVNEQFF
V gene: TRBV7-3; CDR3 length: 19; D gene: TRBD2; clone size: -; J gene: TRBJ2-6; CDR3 DNA: TGTGCCAGCAGCTTAAGGGTTACTAGCGGGAGAACTGGGGCCAACGTCCTGACTTTC; CDR3 protein: CASSLRVTSGRTGANVLTF
V gene: TRBV6-2/TRBV6-3; CDR3 length: 12; D gene: -; clone size: -; J gene: TRBJ2-7; CDR3 DNA: TGTGCCAGCAGTTATGAGCGGTACGAGCAGTACTTC; CDR3 protein: CASSYERYEQYF
V gene: TRBV12-3/TRBV12-4; CDR3 length: 18; D gene: TRBD2; clone size: -; J gene: TRBJ2-2; CDR3 DNA: TGTGCCAGCAATCAAACTCCACGACTAGCGGGGAACACCGGGGAGCTGTTTTTT; CDR3 protein: CASNQTPRLAGNTGELFF
V gene: TRBV5-6; CDR3 length: 13; D gene: -; clone size: many; J gene: TRBJ2-7; CDR3 DNA: TGTGCCAGCAGCTTGGCGGGGCCTGGCGAGCAGTACTTC; CDR3 protein: CASSLAGPGEQYF
V gene: TRBV20-1; CDR3 length: 13; D gene: TRBD1; clone size: -; J gene: TRBJ1-1; CDR3 DNA: TGCAGTGCTAGGACAGGGTTCAACACTGAAGCTTTCTTT; CDR3 protein: CSARTGFNTEAFF
V gene: TRBV5-1; CDR3 length: 14; D gene: TRBD2; clone size: many; J gene: TRBJ2-1; CDR3 DNA: TGCGCCAGCAGCTTGGACCCACTAGCGGGAGGGCGGTTCTTC; CDR3 protein: CASSLDPLAGGRFF
V gene: TRBV12-3/TRBV12-4; CDR3 length: 17; D gene: TRBD2; clone size: few; J gene: TRBJ2-5; CDR3 DNA: TGTGCCAGCAGTTTAGGGGTCGGGGGGTCCCTACAAGAGACCCAGTACTTC; CDR3 protein: CASSLGVGGSLQETQYF
V gene: TRBV7-3; CDR3 length: 15; D gene: -; clone size: few; J gene: TRBJ2-1; CDR3 DNA: TGTGCCAGCCGGAGGGGCGGGGGAGGGGGGAGTGAGCAGTTCTTC; CDR3 protein: CASRRGGGGGSEQFF
V gene: TRBV27; CDR3 length: 15; D gene: -; clone size: -; J gene: TRBJ2-5; CDR3 DNA: TGTGCCAGCAGTCGGACCGCGCACATTCAAGAGACCCAGTACTTC; CDR3 protein: CASSRTAHIQETQYF
V gene: TRBV6-2/TRBV6-3; CDR3 length: 12; D gene: -; clone size: few; J gene: TRBJ2-7; CDR3 DNA: TGTGCCAGCAGTCGACCACTGGCCCAAACCTACTTC; CDR3 protein: CASSRPLAQTYF
V gene: TRBV12-3/TRBV12-4; CDR3 length: 14; D gene: -; clone size: -; J gene: TRBJ2-7; CDR3 DNA: TGTGCCAGCAGGGGGGGGCGGCAATCCTACGAGCAGTACTTC; CDR3 protein: CASRGGRQSYEQYF
V gene: TRBV7-8; CDR3 length: 17; D gene: TRBD2; clone size: few; J gene: TRBJ2-1; CDR3 DNA: TGTGCCAGCAGCTTACCGCTTGACCTCGGGGGGAATGAGCGGCAGTTCTTC; CDR3 protein: CASSLPLDLGGNERQFF
V gene: TRBV30; CDR3 length: 12; D gene: -; clone size: few; J gene: TRBJ2-1; CDR3 DNA: TGTGCCTGGAGTGTACTAAGTGATGAGCAGTTCTTC; CDR3 protein: CAWSVLSDEQFF
V gene: TRBV29-1; CDR3 length: 13; D gene: -; clone size: many; J gene: TRBJ2-1; CDR3 DNA: TGCACTGTTCTTGGGGAAAGGTACAATGAGCAGTTCTTC; CDR3 protein: CTVLGERYNEQFF
V gene: TRBV6-2/TRBV6-3; CDR3 length: 17; D gene: TRBD1; clone size: -; J gene: TRBJ2-7; CDR3 DNA: TGTGCCAGCAGTTACTCGGGAATGGCAGGGGGCGGCTACGAGCAGTACTTC; CDR3 protein: CASSYSGMAGGGYEQYF
V gene: TRBV6-1; CDR3 length: 16; D gene: -; clone size: -; J gene: TRBJ2-3; CDR3 DNA: TGTGCCAGCACCCTCTCAGGGCGGTTTAGCACAGATACGCAGTATTTT; CDR3 protein: CASTLSGRFSTDTQYF
V gene: TRBV4-3; CDR3 length: 20; D gene: -; clone size: -; J gene: TRBJ2-2; CDR3 DNA: TGCGCCAGCAGCCAAGAACGAGGGACCTCAGTGCGTGGTTTGACCGGGGAGCTGTTTTTT; CDR3 protein: CASSQERGTSVRGLTGELFF
V gene: TRBV20-1; CDR3 length: 13; D gene: TRBD1; clone size: many; J gene: TRBJ2-7; CDR3 DNA: TGCAGTGCTGAGGGTGGGACAGCCTACGAGCAGTACTTC; CDR3 protein: CSAEGGTAYEQYF
V gene: TRBV25-1; CDR3 length: 16; D gene: -; clone size: -; J gene: TRBJ2-3; CDR3 DNA: TGTGCCAGCAGTGAATGGGGGATGGGGGCCACAGATACGCAGTATTTT; CDR3 protein: CASSEWGMGATDTQYF
V gene: TRBV4-2; CDR3 length: 15; D gene: TRBD2; clone size: -; J gene: TRBJ2-1; CDR3 DNA: TGTGCCAGCAGCCACTCTAGCGGGGGCTACAATGAGCAGTTCTTC; CDR3 protein: CASSHSSGGYNEQFF
V gene: TRBV7-6; CDR3 length: 15; D gene: -; clone size: -; J gene: TRBJ2-7; CDR3 DNA: TGTGCCAGCAGCTTAGAGGGGAGCCCCACCTACGAGCAGTACTTC; CDR3 protein: CASSLEGSPTYEQYF
V gene: TRBV29-1; CDR3 length: 15; D gene: -; clone size: few; J gene: TRBJ2-1; CDR3 DNA: TGCAGCGCCGGGGGTGGGCTAGCGAATAACAATGAGCAGTTCTTC; CDR3 protein: CSAGGGLANNNEQFF
V gene: TRBV10-3; CDR3 length: 15; D gene: TRBD2; clone size: -; J gene: TRBJ2-1; CDR3 DNA: TGTGCCATCAGCGAACCGGGACTAGTTAGAGATGAGCAGTTCTTC; CDR3 protein: CAISEPGLVRDEQFF
V gene: TRBV5-1; CDR3 length: 14; D gene: TRBD1; clone size: few; J gene: TRBJ2-7; CDR3 DNA: TGCGCCAGCAGCTTGGTACAGGGGTGGTTGGAGCAGTACTTC; CDR3 protein: CASSLVQGWLEQYF
V gene: TRBV28; CDR3 length: 15; D gene: TRBD1; clone size: few; J gene: TRBJ2-1; CDR3 DNA: TGTGCCAGCAGCCGCGGGACAGGGATCTACAATGAGCAGTTCTTC; CDR3 protein: CASSRGTGIYNEQFF
V gene: TRBV7-9; CDR3 length: 14; D gene: TRBD2; clone size: many; J gene: TRBJ2-1; CDR3 DNA: TGTGCCAGCAGATCTAGCGGTGGGGAAAATGAGCAGTTCTTC; CDR3 protein: CASRSSGGENEQFF